This T cell receptor beta chain was obtained from a study of spatial heterogeneity in lung cancer. Findings and limits, study-wide: Expanded alpha and beta TCR counts within tumors tracked tumor mutation counts.

Time point of the sample: sample taken at primary tumor resection. The CDR3 is made up of 15 amino acids. V shed 4 bases, J shed 1 base, and the junction held 2 bases outside the gene matches. Germline values: CDR1 SNHLY, CDR2 FYNNEI. TCRdb itself ran the 5' RACE reads through MiXCR, one entry per CDR3 protein. In the table there are approximately 9,200 distinct CDR3 sequences, 4% to 6% of which are singletons. This clonotype has at least ten counts. Its target is not known. The source of this sequence is a female donor with early-stage non-small cell lung cancer. The chain recombines TRBV2 with TRBJ2-3; 10 bases match TRBD2. The specimen comprised lung tumor tissue, sampled at surgery. The CDR3 protein is CASSALAGGTDTQYF. In DNA form, the CDR3 reads TGTGCCAGCAGTGCCCTAGCGGGGGGCACAGATACGCAGTATTTT.